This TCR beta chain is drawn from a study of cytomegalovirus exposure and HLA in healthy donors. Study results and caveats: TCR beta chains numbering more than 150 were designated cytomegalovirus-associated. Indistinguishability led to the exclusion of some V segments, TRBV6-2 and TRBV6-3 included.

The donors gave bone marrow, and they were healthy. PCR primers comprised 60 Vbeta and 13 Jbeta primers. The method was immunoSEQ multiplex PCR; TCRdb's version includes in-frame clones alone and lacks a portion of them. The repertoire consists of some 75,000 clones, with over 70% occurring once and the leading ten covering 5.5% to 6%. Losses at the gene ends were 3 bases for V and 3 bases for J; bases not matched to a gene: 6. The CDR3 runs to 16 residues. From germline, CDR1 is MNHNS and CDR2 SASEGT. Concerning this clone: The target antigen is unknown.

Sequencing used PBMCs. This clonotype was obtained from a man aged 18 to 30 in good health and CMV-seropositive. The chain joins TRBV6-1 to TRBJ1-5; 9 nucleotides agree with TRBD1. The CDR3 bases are TGTGCCAGCAGTGACCTCCGGGACAGGGACAATCAGCCCCAGCATTTT. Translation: CASSDLRDRDNQPQHF.